Sequencing of this T cell receptor beta chain was carried out in a study of T-cell memory formation after mild COVID-19. Study at large: Largely, TCR clusters stayed within a single donor.

Findings and limits, study-wide: Cross-reactive memory appears to have joined, as suggested by some responding clones showing up in pre-infection memory. The study found balanced CD4/CD8 in clones contracting day 15 to 85 and a CD4+ lean in later expanders.

Remarks on this clonotype: Antigen specificity is unknown.

Sample barcodes and UMIs were carried by the TCR alpha and TCR beta cDNA libraries that 5'RACE generated with constant-segment primers. TCRdb reanalysed the 5' RACE reads using MiXCR and keeps one entry per CDR3 protein. This table has about 340,000 distinct CDR3 sequences, more than 15% appearing once. The origin of this receptor is a man younger than 35 who had mild COVID-19 (a few samples of this study predate the infection). Cell type and time point are not known. Sequences were obtained from PBMCs or a T cell subset sorted from them (not recorded which).

The CDR3 region is CASSQDKRPDTQYF. The CDR3 DNA reads as TGCGCCAGCAGCCAAGATAAGAGGCCAGATACGCAGTATTTT. The V and J genes are TRBV4-3 and TRBJ2-3, with D unclear. The CDR3 runs to 14 residues. Per germline, CDR1 LGHNA and CDR2 YSLEER. V lost 0 bases and J 4 bases, leaving 8 bases between the germline ends.